The 29 T cell receptor beta chains presented below share a single source sample, sequenced in a study of technical replicates of blood from a handful of donors. Generated by immunoSEQ multiplex PCR, the TCRdb table keeps only in-frame clones and is missing some. The sample consists of 60,000 or so clones, approximately 90% of them appearing once. The specimen sequenced was PBMCs. These receptors were collected from a human donor in good health. Some clones in this sample may be carry-over from other donors' samples.

J is TRBJ2-1 and V is TRBV2; 10 bases line up with TRBD2. The CDR3 has 15 residues. V was pared by 5 bases and J by 9 bases, with 10 bases of the junction left unmatched. Germline CDR1 and CDR2: SNHLY and FYNNEI. The CDR3 nucleotides read TGTGCCAGCAGTATGGGACTAGCGCTACGGGGTGAGCAGTTCTTC. Amino acid sequence: CASSMGLALRGEQFF.

This sequence joins TRBV7-9 and TRBJ2-7; 11 nucleotides agree with TRBD2. The germline CDR1 and CDR2 sequences are SEHNR and FQNEAQ (reference sequence). The CDR3 extends over 14 amino acids. Trimming took 5 bases from V and 3 from J; bases not matched to a gene: 3. The CDR3 DNA is TGTGCCAGCAGCGCCGGGACTAGCGGCTACGAGCAGTACTTC. Amino acids: CASSAGTSGYEQYF.

Of note for this clone: Given the absence of the conserved phenylalanine or tryptophan at the CDR3 end, a read error is likely. The limits of the CDR3 on the DNA are not certain, so only TCRdb's listed CDR3 is given. V and J are TRBV27 and TRBJ2-7; TRBD1 is the table's D call and was not checked against the DNA. The CDR3 length is 13 residues, termini included. Per germline, CDR1 MNHEY and CDR2 SMNVEV (reference sequence). CDR3: CASSLRQGQPPYL.

This chain uses TRBV5-1 with TRBJ2-1, with 13 positions matching TRBD2. Per germline, CDR1 SGHRS and CDR2 YFSETQ. This CDR3 has 16 amino acids. J lost 5 bases, V lost 4 bases, and 6 bases had no gene match. CDR3 sequence: CASSPGGTSGDNEQFF. CDR3 in DNA: TGCGCCAGCAGCCCCGGGGGGACTAGCGGGGACAATGAGCAGTTCTTC.

The gene calls are TRBV6-5 and TRBJ2-4; no clear D gene. The V and J ends lost 7 bases and 5 bases respectively, with 15 bases between them. Per germline, CDR1 MNHEY and CDR2 SVGAGI. This CDR3 region has 14 residues. This CDR3 reads CASKPGLTQNIQYF. Here the CDR3 DNA reads TGTGCCAGCAAGCCAGGCTTAACTCAAAACATTCAGTACTTC.

The chain couples TRBV4-3 to TRBJ2-5; 13 bases are shared with TRBD2. Trimming took 6 bases from V and 5 from J; bases not matched to a gene: 6. The germline V gene encodes CDR1 LGHNA and CDR2 YSLEER. This CDR3 contains 15 residues. CDR3 loop: CASSYGLAGVETQYF. CDR3 in DNA: TGCGCCAGCAGTTACGGACTAGCGGGGGTGGAGACCCAGTACTTC.

This clone was observed a handful of times. V usage is TRBV5-6 and J usage is TRBJ1-5; D uncertain. The CDR3 runs to 15 residues. CDR1 and CDR2 from the germline V gene are SGHDT and YYEEEE. The germline V and J ends were trimmed by 0 bases and 6 bases, with 13 bases remaining between them. The CDR3: CASSLGPDTAQPQHF. The DNA of the CDR3 is TGTGCCAGCAGCTTGGGCCCTGACACGGCTCAGCCCCAGCATTTT. The full variable domain, with the rest looked up from reference TRBV5-6 and TRBJ1-5, is DAGVTQSPTHLIKTRGQQVTLRCSPKSGHDTVSWYQQALGQGPQFIFQYYEEEERQRGNFPDRFSGHQFPNYSSELNVNALLLGDSALYLCASSLGPDTAQPQHFGDGTRLSIL.

This rearrangement joins TRBV12-5 to TRBJ1-4; 8 positions match TRBD1. This CDR3 contains 14 residues. The trim removed 6 bases at V and 8 bases at J, leaving 8 bases unmatched. Germline CDR1 reads LGHNT; CDR2 reads FRNRAP. CDR3 loop: CASGRTGRGEKLFF. Written as DNA, the CDR3 is TGTGCTAGTGGCCGGACAGGGCGAGGGGAAAAACTGTTTTTT.

V is TRBV11-2 and J is TRBJ2-3; 7 bases align to TRBD2. J was trimmed by 7 bases and V by 3 bases; bases with no gene match: 10. The CDR3 runs to 15 residues. In germline, CDR1 is SGHAT, CDR2 FQNNGV. The CDR3 nucleotides are TGTGCCAGCAGCTTTCCTAGCGGTCGACTAAATACGCAGTATTTT. This sequence encodes CASSFPSGRLNTQYF.

The genes are TRBV4-3 and TRBJ2-5; TRBD2 is a possible D gene (6 bases). Germline CDR1 reads LGHNA; CDR2 reads YSLEER. The CDR3 is made up of 15 amino acids. Trimming took 0 bases from V and 4 from J, leaving 12 bases between them. CDR3 bases: TGCGCCAGCAGCCAAGATGCGGGAAGACCAGAGACCCAGTACTTC. Residues: CASSQDAGRPETQYF.

This clone has only one observation. The CDR3 coding sequence is TGTGCCAGCAGCTTAGCGCAGTCAGGGAACACCGGGGAGCTGTTTTTT. It codes for CASSLAQSGNTGELFF. The chain recombines TRBV7-6 with TRBJ2-2; D remains unclear. The V end lost 0 bases, the J end lost 1 base, and 9 bases lay between the germline ends. CDR3 length: 16 amino acids. CDR1 and CDR2 (germline): SGHVS, FNYEAQ.

The rearrangement links TRBV9 to TRBJ2-2, with 7 bases matching TRBD1. V shed 3 bases and J 6 bases; nucleotides not matched to a gene: 8. The CDR3 length is 15 residues. Germline lookup yields CDR1 SGDLS and CDR2 YYNGEE. Written as DNA, the CDR3 is TGTGCCAGCAGCGCTCGTACAGGGGCGGCCGGGGAGCTGTTTTTT. This sequence encodes CASSARTGAAGELFF.

The chain couples TRBV4-3 to TRBJ2-3, with TRBD1 as a possible D gene (5 bases). There are 16 residues in the CDR3. V shed 0 bases and J shed 4 bases, with 14 bases lying between them. Germline loops: CDR1 LGHNA, CDR2 YSLEER. CDR3 loop: CASSQDRTVRADTQYF. The DNA for the CDR3 is TGCGCCAGCAGCCAAGATCGAACGGTCAGGGCAGATACGCAGTATTTT.

Only a few counts were recorded for this clone. The chain couples TRBV14 to TRBJ2-2; maybe TRBD1 (6 bases). The V and J ends lost 2 bases and 0 bases respectively, with 13 bases between them. The CDR3 runs to 17 residues. Germline V gene data show CDR1 as SGHDN and CDR2 as FVKESK. CDR3 coding DNA: TGTGCCAGCAGCCAAACTATGGACAGCGCGAACACCGGGGAGCTGTTTTTT. Protein product: CASSQTMDSANTGELFF.

A single count supports this clone. CDR3 coding DNA: TGCGCCAGCAGCAAGGAGGTGCCTAGCACAGATACGCAGTATTTT. Translation: CASSKEVPSTDTQYF. The V and J genes are TRBV5-1 and TRBJ2-3; D is possibly TRBD2 (5 bases). The CDR3 is 15 amino acids. V was pared by 4 bases and J by 0 bases, with 12 bases between. CDR1 and CDR2 from the germline V gene are SGHRS and YFSETQ.

The V call is TRBV5-6, the J call TRBJ2-2, with TRBD2 matching over 7 bases. The CDR3 length is 15 residues. The germline gives CDR1 SGHDT, CDR2 YYEEEE. V lost 2 bases, J lost 4 bases, and 5 bases stayed unmatched. CDR3 coding DNA: TGTGCCAGCAGCTTTGCCGGGAGGACCACCGGGGAGCTGTTTTTT. This gives the protein CASSFAGRTTGELFF.

The rearrangement links TRBV7-9 to TRBJ2-6; 8 nucleotides match TRBD1. The J segment lost 4 bases and the V segment lost 5 bases, leaving 10 bases of the junction unmatched. CDR1 and CDR2 (germline): SEHNR, FQNEAQ (reference sequence). The CDR3 contains 17 residues. The chain's CDR3 is CASSHGTGVKGANVLTF. CDR3 sequence (DNA): TGTGCCAGCAGCCACGGGACAGGCGTTAAGGGGGCCAACGTCCTGACTTTC.

The chain joins TRBV4-2 to TRBJ1-5, with D perhaps matching TRBD1 (6 bases). The CDR3 totals 15 residues. Germline CDR1 LGHNA, CDR2 YNFKEQ. V was clipped by 0 bases and J by 4 bases, with 10 bases between them. The CDR3 coding sequence is TGTGCCAGCAGCCAAGAGGGGGGGCAAAATCAGCCCCAGCATTTT. Protein: CASSQEGGQNQPQHF.

The V gene is TRBV5-1, the J gene TRBJ1-1; a weak D match, TRBD1 (6 bases). Germline values: CDR1 SGHRS, CDR2 YFSETQ. V lost 3 bases to trimming and J lost 2 bases, with 17 bases between them. This CDR3 has 16 amino acids. The CDR3 DNA sequence: TGCGCCAGCAGCTACGGCCCGACAGGAAGAAACACTGAAGCTTTCTTT. Its translation is CASSYGPTGRNTEAFF.

This sequence joins TRBV19 and TRBJ2-5; TRBD1 agrees at 12 bases. The CDR3 length is 14 residues. The germline V gene encodes CDR1 LNHDA and CDR2 SQIVND (reference sequence). The ends lost 7 bases at V and 5 bases at J; junction bases unmatched: 5. The chain's CDR3 is CASTGQGAVETQYF. CDR3 DNA sequence: TGTGCCAGTACGGGACAGGGGGCAGTCGAGACCCAGTACTTC.

The gene calls are TRBV7-9 and TRBJ2-5; 11 positions agree with TRBD2. Trimming at V came to 10 bases and at J to 4 bases, leaving 8 bases not matched to a gene. The CDR3 is made up of 14 amino acids. Germline CDR1 reads SEHNR; CDR2 reads FQNEAQ (reference sequence). CDR3 in DNA: TGTGCCACAGGGAGGACTAGCGGGCCAGAGACCCAGTACTTC. It translates to CATGRTSGPETQYF.

The chain uses TRBV19 and TRBJ1-2, with a weak D call TRBD1 (5 bases). Germline V lookup: CDR1 LNHDA, CDR2 SQIVND (reference sequence). Trimming shortened V by 5 bases and J by 4 bases, and 14 bases separated the two germline ends. CDR3 length: 14 amino acids. The CDR3 loop reads CASSLADSRYGYTF. The CDR3 region has the DNA TGTGCCAGTAGTTTGGCCGACAGTCGCTATGGCTACACCTTC. Supplemented by reference TRBV19 and TRBJ1-2, the full variable domain reads DGGITQSPKYLFRKEGQNVTLSCEQNLNHDAMYWYRQDPGQGLRLIYYSQIVNDFQKGDIAEGYSVSREKKESFPLTVTSAQKNPTAFYLCASSLADSRYGYTFGSGTRLTVV.

The rearrangement links TRBV5-4 to TRBJ2-3; the match to TRBD1 covers 7 bases. Per germline, CDR1 SGHNT and CDR2 YYREEE (reference sequence). J gave up 5 bases and V 4 bases, and 10 bases lay outside the gene matches. This CDR3 comprises 15 residues. The CDR3 DNA is TGTGCCAGCAGCCCCATCGGACAGGCAGGAGATACGCAGTATTTT. It translates to CASSPIGQAGDTQYF. Based on the CDR3 plus reference TRBV5-4 and TRBJ2-3, the full variable domain is ETGVTQSPTHLIKTRGQQVTLRCSSQSGHNTVSWYQQALGQGPQFIFQYYREEENGRGNFPPRFSGLQFPNYSSELNVNALELDDSALYLCASSPIGQAGDTQYFGPGTRLTVL.

The sample holds a few counts of this clone. The chain couples TRBV7-9 to TRBJ1-2, with TRBD1 as a possible D gene (6 bases). The germline V and J ends were trimmed by 2 bases and 8 bases, with 9 bases remaining between them. The CDR3 extends over 12 amino acids. Germline values: CDR1 SEHNR, CDR2 FQNEAQ (reference sequence). CDR3 residues: CASSLTGTGYTF. The CDR3, as DNA: TGTGCCAGCAGCTTAACCGGGACAGGCTACACCTTC.

The V gene is TRBV7-2, the J gene TRBJ2-7; possibly TRBD2 for D (6 bases). CDR1 and CDR2 (germline): SGHTA, FQGNSA. The V end was cut by 3 bases, the J end by 5 bases, with 8 bases between. The CDR3 spans 12 residues. The CDR3 loop reads CASSFSGDEQYF. CDR3 DNA sequence: TGTGCCAGCAGCTTTAGCGGAGACGAGCAGTACTTC.

The CDR3 reads CATSRGLGNTEAFF. The CDR3 DNA sequence: TGTGCCACCAGCAGGGGACTGGGGAACACTGAAGCTTTCTTT. The genes are TRBV15 and TRBJ1-1; D possibly corresponds to TRBD1 (5 bases). The CDR3 is 14 amino acids. Deletions cut 3 bases from V and 1 base from J, with 9 bases between. CDR1 is LNHNV, CDR2 YYDKDF, per germline (reference sequence).

V and J are TRBV11-2 and TRBJ2-7; 10 nucleotides align to TRBD1. V trimming: 5 bases; J trimming: 7 bases; junction bases outside the gene matches: 14. Germline CDR1 reads SGHAT; CDR2 reads FQNNGV. There are 16 residues in the CDR3. DNA of the CDR3: TGTGCCAGCAGCCTGAGGAAGACAGGGGGCTTAGAAGAGCAGTACTTC. Amino acid sequence: CASSLRKTGGLEEQYF.

This rearrangement joins TRBV7-2 to TRBJ1-1; TRBD1 is a possible D gene (6 bases). Per the germline V gene, CDR1 is SGHTA and CDR2 is FQGNSA. The ends were cut back, 5 bases at V and 0 bases at J, with 10 bases in the middle. The CDR3 spans 14 residues. The CDR3 DNA reads TGTGCCAGCAGCGCTGGACAGTTGAACACTGAAGCTTTCTTT. Amino acid sequence: CASSAGQLNTEAFF.

This rearrangement joins TRBV14 to TRBJ2-6; D is perhaps TRBD2 (5 bases). Germline CDR1 is SGHDN and CDR2 is FVKESK. The CDR3 is 16 residues long. Trimming removed 5 bases at V and 2 bases at J, with 13 bases between. CDR3 nucleotide sequence: TGTGCCAGCAGCGGGAGTTTTGGTACTGGGGCCAACGTCCTGACTTTC. Encoded protein: CASSGSFGTGANVLTF. Full variable domain (rest looked up from reference TRBV14 and TRBJ2-6): EAGVTQFPSHSVIEKGQTVTLRCDPISGHDNLYWYRRVMGKEIKFLLHFVKESKQDESGMPNNRFLAERTGGTYSTLKVQPAELEDSGVYFCASSGSFGTGANVLTFGAGSRLTVL.